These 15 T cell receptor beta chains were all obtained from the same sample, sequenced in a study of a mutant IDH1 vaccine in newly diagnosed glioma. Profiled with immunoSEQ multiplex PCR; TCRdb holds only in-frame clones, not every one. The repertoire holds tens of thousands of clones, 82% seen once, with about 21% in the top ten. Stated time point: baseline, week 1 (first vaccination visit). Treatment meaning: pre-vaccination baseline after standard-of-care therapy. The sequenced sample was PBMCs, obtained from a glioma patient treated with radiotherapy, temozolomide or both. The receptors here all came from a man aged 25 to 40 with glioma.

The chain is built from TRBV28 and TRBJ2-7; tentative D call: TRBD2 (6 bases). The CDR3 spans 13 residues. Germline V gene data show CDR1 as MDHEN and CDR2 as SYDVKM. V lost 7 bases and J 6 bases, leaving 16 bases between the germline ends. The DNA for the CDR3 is TGTGCCAGCAAGGAGGGTGGGGCGAGCGAGCAGTACTTC. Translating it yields CASKEGGASEQYF.

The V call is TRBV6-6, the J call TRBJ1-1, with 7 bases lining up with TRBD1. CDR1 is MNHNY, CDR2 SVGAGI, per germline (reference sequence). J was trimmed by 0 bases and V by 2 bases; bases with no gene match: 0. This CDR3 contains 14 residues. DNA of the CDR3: TGTGCCAGCAGTTACCAGGGGGTGAACACTGAAGCTTTCTTT. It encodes CASSYQGVNTEAFF.

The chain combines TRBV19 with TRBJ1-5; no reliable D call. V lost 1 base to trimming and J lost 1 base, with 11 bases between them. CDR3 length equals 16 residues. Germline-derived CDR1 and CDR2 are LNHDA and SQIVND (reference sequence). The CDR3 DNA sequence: TGTGCCAGTAGTATAGGATCGGGAGGAAGCAATCAGCCCCAGCATTTT. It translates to CASSIGSGGSNQPQHF.

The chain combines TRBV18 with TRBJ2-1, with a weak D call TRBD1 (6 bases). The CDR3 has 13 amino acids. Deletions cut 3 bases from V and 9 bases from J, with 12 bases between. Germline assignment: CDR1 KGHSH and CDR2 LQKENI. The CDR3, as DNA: TGTGCCAGCTCACCCCTGGGACAATCTGAGCAGTTCTTC. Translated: CASSPLGQSEQFF.

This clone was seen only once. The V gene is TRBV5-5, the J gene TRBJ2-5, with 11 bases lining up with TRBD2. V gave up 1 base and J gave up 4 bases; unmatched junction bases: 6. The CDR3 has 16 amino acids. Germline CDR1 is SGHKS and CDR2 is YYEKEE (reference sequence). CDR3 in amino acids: CASSLPSGGRGETQYF. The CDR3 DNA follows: TGTGCCAGCAGCTTGCCTAGCGGGGGGCGTGGAGAGACCCAGTACTTC.

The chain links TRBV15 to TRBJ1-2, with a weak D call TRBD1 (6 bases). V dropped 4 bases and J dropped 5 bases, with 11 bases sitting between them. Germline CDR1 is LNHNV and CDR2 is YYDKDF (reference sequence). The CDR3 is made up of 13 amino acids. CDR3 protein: CATSMDRLYGYTF. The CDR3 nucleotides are TGTGCCACCAGCATGGACAGACTTTATGGCTACACCTTC.

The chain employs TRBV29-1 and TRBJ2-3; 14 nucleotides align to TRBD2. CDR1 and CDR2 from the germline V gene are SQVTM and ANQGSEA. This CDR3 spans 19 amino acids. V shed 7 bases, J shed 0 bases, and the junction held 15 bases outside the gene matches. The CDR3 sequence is CSADRTSGGPTYSTDTQYF. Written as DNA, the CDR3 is TGCAGCGCCGATCGGACTAGCGGGGGGCCAACCTATAGCACAGATACGCAGTATTTT.

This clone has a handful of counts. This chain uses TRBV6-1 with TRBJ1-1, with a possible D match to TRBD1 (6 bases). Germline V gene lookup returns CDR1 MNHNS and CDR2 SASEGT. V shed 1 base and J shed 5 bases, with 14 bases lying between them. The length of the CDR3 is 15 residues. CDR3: CASSEGLGGLTEAFF. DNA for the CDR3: TGTGCCAGCAGTGAAGGGTTAGGGGGATTAACTGAAGCTTTCTTT.

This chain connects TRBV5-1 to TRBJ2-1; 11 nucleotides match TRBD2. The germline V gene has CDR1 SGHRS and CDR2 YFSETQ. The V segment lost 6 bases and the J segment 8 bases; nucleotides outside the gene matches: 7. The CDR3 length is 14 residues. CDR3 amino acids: CASTLAGGVDEQFF. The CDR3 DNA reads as TGCGCCAGCACTTTAGCGGGAGGGGTGGATGAGCAGTTCTTC.

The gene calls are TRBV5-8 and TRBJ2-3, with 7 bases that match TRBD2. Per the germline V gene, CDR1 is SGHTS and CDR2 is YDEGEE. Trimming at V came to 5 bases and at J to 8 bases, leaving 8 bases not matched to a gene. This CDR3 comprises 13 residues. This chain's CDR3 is CASRTTSGGTQYF. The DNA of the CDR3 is TGTGCCAGCAGAACAACCTCGGGGGGTACGCAGTATTTT.

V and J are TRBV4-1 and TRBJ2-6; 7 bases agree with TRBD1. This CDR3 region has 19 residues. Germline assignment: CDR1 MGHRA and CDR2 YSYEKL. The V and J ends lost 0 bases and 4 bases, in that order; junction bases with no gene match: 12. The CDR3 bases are TGCGCCAGCAGCCAAGACCCACCGGGACAGAGGCCCGGGGCCAACGTCCTGACTTTC. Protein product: CASSQDPPGQRPGANVLTF.

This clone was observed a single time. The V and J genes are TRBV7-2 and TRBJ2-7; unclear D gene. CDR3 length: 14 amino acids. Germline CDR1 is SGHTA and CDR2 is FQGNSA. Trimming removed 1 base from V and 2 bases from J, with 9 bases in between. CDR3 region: CASSLGGLTYEQYF. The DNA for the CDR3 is TGTGCCAGCAGCTTAGGAGGCCTAACCTACGAGCAGTACTTC.

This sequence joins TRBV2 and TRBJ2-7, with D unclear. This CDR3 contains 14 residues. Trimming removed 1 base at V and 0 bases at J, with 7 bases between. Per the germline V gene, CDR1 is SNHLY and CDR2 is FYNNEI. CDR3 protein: CASSEGVISYEQYF. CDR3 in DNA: TGTGCCAGCAGTGAAGGAGTAATCTCCTACGAGCAGTACTTC.

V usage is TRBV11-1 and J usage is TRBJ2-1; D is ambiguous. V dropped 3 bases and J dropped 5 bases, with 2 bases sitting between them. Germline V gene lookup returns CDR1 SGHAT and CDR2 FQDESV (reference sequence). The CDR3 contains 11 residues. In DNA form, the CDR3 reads TGTGCCAGCAGCTTCCACAATGAGCAGTTCTTC. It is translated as CASSFHNEQFF.

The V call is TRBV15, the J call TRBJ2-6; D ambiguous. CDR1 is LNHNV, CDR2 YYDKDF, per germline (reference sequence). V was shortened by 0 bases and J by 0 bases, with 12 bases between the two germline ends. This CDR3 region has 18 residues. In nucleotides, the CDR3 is TGTGCCACCAGCAGAGAGAACTACATTGGCTCTGGGGCCAACGTCCTGACTTTC. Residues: CATSRENYIGSGANVLTF.